Below are 25 T cell receptor beta chains sequenced from a single sample in a study of blood T cell repertoires in COVID-19. Libraries were prepared by immunoSEQ multiplex PCR; TCRdb keeps only in-frame clonotypes and omits some of them. The sample lists about 190,000 clones; less than 85% were seen once. Sequencing was performed on PBMCs or T cells enriched from blood (not recorded which). The source of these receptors is a woman aged 25-40 years who had recovered from COVID-19.

This rearrangement joins TRBV6-5 to TRBJ1-2; 10 nucleotides align to TRBD1. V lost 8 bases to trimming and J lost 3 bases; unmatched junction nucleotides: 0. CDR3 length: 12 amino acids. CDR1 and CDR2 (germline): MNHEY, SVGAGI. The DNA of the CDR3 is TGTGCCAGCGGACAGGGGGACTATGGCTACACCTTC. Translating it yields CASGQGDYGYTF.

The chain uses TRBV27 and TRBJ1-2; TRBD1 aligns across 7 bases. The CDR3 is 13 amino acids. Looked up from germline, CDR1 is MNHEY and CDR2 is SMNVEV (reference sequence). The ends lost 0 bases at V and 7 bases at J; junction bases unmatched: 2. CDR3 loop: CASSLSTGSGYTF. For the CDR3, the DNA is TGTGCCAGCAGTTTATCGACAGGGAGTGGCTACACCTTC.

The chain carries TRBV9 and TRBJ1-4; D is possibly TRBD1 (6 bases). The CDR3 sequence is 15 residues long. Per the germline V gene, CDR1 is SGDLS and CDR2 is YYNGEE. V lost 0 bases and J 7 bases, leaving 13 bases between the germline ends. CDR3 nucleotides: TGTGCCAGCAGCGTAGCCGCCGGGGGGGCTGAAAAACTGTTTTTT. Encoded protein: CASSVAAGGAEKLFF.

This clone came up once. The rearrangement links TRBV19 to TRBJ2-7; 9 bases align to TRBD1. The germline CDR1 and CDR2 sequences are LNHDA and SQIVND (reference sequence). The CDR3 contains 14 residues. Trimming at V came to 4 bases and at J to 0 bases, leaving 1 base not matched to a gene. The CDR3 DNA is TGTGCCAGTAGTACGACAGGGGGCTCCTACGAGCAGTACGTC. It yields the protein CASSTTGGSYEQYV.

The gene calls are TRBV5-6 and TRBJ2-1; 8 bases are a match to TRBD2. Germline V gene sequence: CDR1 SGHDT, CDR2 YYEEEE. Trimming at V came to 1 base and at J to 3 bases, leaving 6 bases not matched to a gene. The CDR3 consists of 16 residues. Written as DNA, the CDR3 is TGTGCCAGCAGCTTGTGGACTAGCATGTACTACAATGAGCAGTTCTTC. This gives the protein CASSLWTSMYYNEQFF.

This rearrangement joins TRBV28 to TRBJ1-2, with no clear D. The CDR3 has 14 amino acids. Looked up from germline, CDR1 is MDHEN and CDR2 is SYDVKM. V was pared by 8 bases and J by 2 bases, with 15 bases between. This CDR3 reads CASPLREANYGYTF. CDR3 DNA: TGTGCCAGCCCCCTCCGGGAGGCGAACTATGGCTACACCTTC.

The V gene is TRBV28, the J gene TRBJ2-1, with TRBD2 matching over 14 bases. The V segment lost 3 bases and the J segment 0 bases; nucleotides outside the gene matches: 13. The CDR3 runs 21 residues. Germline CDR1 and CDR2: MDHEN and SYDVKM. In DNA, the CDR3 is TGTGCCAGCAGTTTCCCCTCGGGACTAGCGGGAGAGTTTTTCTCCTACAATGAGCAGTTCTTC. Amino acid sequence: CASSFPSGLAGEFFSYNEQFF.

CDR3 sequence reads: CASSPRGGIHNEQFF. CDR3 nucleotide sequence: TGTGCCAGCAGTCCGAGGGGGGGAATCCACAATGAGCAGTTCTTC. The chain recombines TRBV27 with TRBJ2-1, with D perhaps TRBD2 (7 bases). With 5 bases removed from V and 5 bases from J, the gap between germline ends came to 16 bases. Germline assignment: CDR1 MNHEY and CDR2 SMNVEV (reference sequence). The CDR3 sequence is 15 residues long.

This chain links TRBV4-1 with TRBJ2-1; D uncertain. Germline assignment: CDR1 MGHRA and CDR2 YSYEKL. Between the trimmed V and J ends, which lost 4 bases and 4 bases, there was a span of 5 bases. The CDR3 sequence is 12 residues long. In DNA, the CDR3 is TGCGCCAGCAGCCCCACTTACAATGAGCAGTTCTTC. It encodes CASSPTYNEQFF.

The genes are TRBV7-2 and TRBJ2-1, with TRBD2 identical over 7 bases. The germline V gene has CDR1 SGHTA and CDR2 FQGNSA. The CDR3 is 17 residues long. Unmatched junction bases numbered 11, after V lost 2 bases and J lost 4 bases. This CDR3 reads CASSLKAQGGGYNEQFF. The CDR3 DNA reads as TGTGCCAGCAGCTTAAAGGCCCAGGGCGGGGGATACAATGAGCAGTTCTTC.

The V gene is TRBV5-1, the J gene TRBJ2-3; 7 nucleotides agree with TRBD2. This CDR3 region has 15 residues. The germline V gene has CDR1 SGHRS and CDR2 YFSETQ. J lost 0 bases, V lost 5 bases, and 6 bases had no gene match. In DNA form, the CDR3 reads TGCGCCAGCAGGTGGAGCGGGAAGAGCACAGATACGCAGTATTTT. It encodes CASRWSGKSTDTQYF.

The V call is TRBV28, the J call TRBJ1-1; 7 nucleotides line up with TRBD1. Unmatched junction bases numbered 5, after V lost 4 bases and J lost 0 bases. The CDR3 runs to 15 residues. Per germline, CDR1 MDHEN and CDR2 SYDVKM. The CDR3: CASSSGGAMNTEAFF. CDR3 nucleotides: TGTGCCAGCAGTTCAGGGGGAGCAATGAACACTGAAGCTTTCTTT.

The chain employs TRBV4-1 and TRBJ1-1; D remains ambiguous. Germline values: CDR1 MGHRA, CDR2 YSYEKL. Between the trimmed V and J ends, which lost 1 base and 4 bases, there was a span of 13 bases. The CDR3 totals 15 residues. CDR3 region: CASSQVSRGGTEAFF. The CDR3, as DNA: TGCGCCAGCAGCCAAGTCAGTCGGGGAGGCACTGAAGCTTTCTTT.

The chain employs TRBV24-1 and TRBJ2-5; D call uncertain. CDR3 size: 11 residues. Germline V gene lookup returns CDR1 KGHDR and CDR2 SFDVKD. Trimming stripped 0 bases from V and 9 bases from J, with 4 bases between. The chain's CDR3 is CATSDLQSQYF. Written as DNA, the CDR3 is TGTGCCACCAGTGATTTGCAATCCCAGTACTTC.

The chain combines TRBV9 with TRBJ1-3; D possibly corresponds to TRBD1 (6 bases). V lost 6 bases and J lost 3, with 16 bases in between. Germline V gene lookup returns CDR1 SGDLS and CDR2 YYNGEE. The CDR3 extends over 15 amino acids. The CDR3 is CASNPLQGNGNTIYF. Written as DNA, the CDR3 is TGTGCCAGCAATCCGCTTCAGGGGAATGGAAACACCATATATTTT.

This clone was found a few times. The chain has TRBV28 and TRBJ2-5, with D possibly matching TRBD1 (5 bases). CDR1 MDHEN and CDR2 SYDVKM come from the germline V gene. The CDR3 spans 10 residues. V lost 11 bases and J lost 7, with 11 bases in between. The CDR3 DNA reads as TGTGCCTCCAGGGATGGGACCCAGTACTTC. This translates into CASRDGTQYF.

The J gene is TRBJ1-5, the V gene TRBV19; 8 bases match TRBD1. The trim removed 7 bases at V and 5 bases at J, leaving 16 bases unmatched. CDR1 and CDR2 (germline): LNHDA, SQIVND (reference sequence). This CDR3 contains 17 residues. CDR3 in amino acids: CASILRPVTGVHQPQHF. The DNA of the CDR3 is TGTGCCAGTATCTTACGGCCGGTGACAGGGGTGCATCAGCCCCAGCATTTT.

This chain uses TRBV20-1 with TRBJ2-3, with 7 bases fitting TRBD1. The CDR3 covers 15 residues. Germline CDR1 is DFQATT and CDR2 is SNEGSKA (reference sequence). After removal of 3 bases from V and 2 bases from J, the junction contained 8 bases not matched to a gene. CDR3 in amino acids: CSASQAGGTTDTQYF. CDR3 nucleotide sequence: TGCAGTGCTAGTCAGGCAGGGGGTACCACAGATACGCAGTATTTT.

This chain links TRBV7-9 with TRBJ2-2; a possible D gene is TRBD1 (6 bases). This CDR3 is 15 amino acids long. CDR1 is SEHNR, CDR2 FQNEAQ, per germline (reference sequence). Trimming removed 4 bases from V and 7 bases from J, with 16 bases in between. The DNA for the CDR3 is TGTGCCAGCAGCTACACAGGGATTCGCCACGGGGAGCTGTTTTTT. Its translation is CASSYTGIRHGELFF.

This chain uses TRBV3-1 (or the pseudogene TRBV3-2) with TRBJ2-3; tentative D call: TRBD2 (7 bases). The CDR3 totals 17 residues. V lost 0 bases to trimming and J lost 1 base, with 14 bases between them. Per germline, CDR1 LGHDT and CDR2 YNNKEL (reference sequence). Here the CDR3 DNA reads TGTGCCAGCAGCCAAGATACGGGGCGGGGGCGCACAGATACGCAGTATTTT. Protein sequence: CASSQDTGRGRTDTQYF.

This chain uses TRBV6-1 with TRBJ1-2; perhaps TRBD1 as D (5 bases). Germline-derived CDR1 and CDR2 are MNHNS and SASEGT. This CDR3 has 18 amino acids. Trimming pared 1 base from V and 0 bases from J, leaving 18 bases between. This chain's CDR3 is CASSEGQTHLGANYGYTF. CDR3 bases: TGTGCCAGCAGTGAAGGTCAGACTCATCTAGGGGCTAACTATGGCTACACCTTC.

This rearrangement joins TRBV12-3 or TRBV12-4 to TRBJ1-2, with 8 bases that match TRBD1. The CDR3 spans 13 residues. V shed 5 bases, J shed 7 bases, and the junction held 6 bases outside the gene matches. The DNA for the CDR3 is TGTGCCAGCAGTCGAGGGACAGGTGGTGGCTACACCTTC. It is translated as CASSRGTGGGYTF.

The V and J genes are TRBV24-1 and TRBJ1-5, with 10 bases matching TRBD1. The germline V gene encodes CDR1 KGHDR and CDR2 SFDVKD. J gave up 4 bases and V 3 bases, and 2 bases lay outside the gene matches. The CDR3 runs 15 residues. The chain's CDR3 is CATSDRTGGNQPQHF. The CDR3 DNA reads as TGTGCCACCAGTGATAGGACAGGGGGAAATCAGCCCCAGCATTTT.

CDR3 nucleotides: TGTGCCTGGAGTGTACCCGGCTATAATTCACCCCTCCACTTT. Amino acids: CAWSVPGYNSPLHF. The V and J genes are TRBV30 and TRBJ1-6; no definite D call. Germline assignment: CDR1 GTSNPN and CDR2 SVGIG (reference sequence). V gave up 0 bases and J gave up 3 bases, with 6 bases separating them. The CDR3 loop spans 14 amino acids.

This clone was counted between two and nine times. This chain joins TRBV9 and TRBJ2-5; TRBD1 is a possible D gene (5 bases). The length of the CDR3 is 14 residues. Per the germline V gene, CDR1 is SGDLS and CDR2 is YYNGEE. The V and J ends lost 3 bases and 5 bases respectively, with 14 bases between them. Here the CDR3 reads CASSEFYQGETQYF. CDR3 DNA: TGTGCCAGCAGCGAGTTCTATCAGGGTGAGACCCAGTACTTC.